One and the same sample provided the 4 T cell receptor beta chains below, sequenced in a study of vaccination and CD4 T cells after COVID-19. Treatment specified: 10-day PBMC culture with coronavirus spike peptide pools or control peptides (ViraFEST assay). Ahead of the COVID-19 pandemic (2011-2018), the CD4+ T cells of the unexposed donor were collected. An Oncomine TCR Beta short-read assay was used to sequence the DNA from cultured CD4+ T cells. One entry per CDR3 protein, called by TCRdb with MiXCR from the PCR reads. Of about 7,000 distinct CDR3 sequences in the sample, roughly 30% were seen once. These receptors have no known antigen. The sequenced sample was CD4+ T cells from blood, cultured in vitro. These receptors were obtained from a human donor in good health.

This clonotype turned up a few times. This sequence joins TRBV6-2 or TRBV6-3 and TRBJ1-1; D may be TRBD1 (5 bases). Trimming stripped 2 bases from V and 3 bases from J, with 16 bases between. Germline V gives CDR1 MNHEY, CDR2 SVGEGT. This CDR3 is 16 amino acids long. This CDR3 is CASSYHLGGTDTEAFF. The DNA of the CDR3 is TGTGCCAGCAGTTACCACCTTGGGGGAACGGACACTGAAGCTTTCTTT.

The V and J genes are TRBV20-1 and TRBJ1-2; D not certain. The germline gives CDR1 DFQATT, CDR2 SNEGSKA (reference sequence). V was pared by 1 base and J by 5 bases, with 2 bases between. The CDR3 is 10 amino acids. CDR3 nucleotide sequence: TGCAGTGCTAGAGGGTATGGCTACACCTTC. This encodes CSARGYGYTF.

A few counts support this clonotype. The chain is built from TRBV25-1 and TRBJ1-1, with D unclear. V was shortened by 1 base and J by 9 bases, with 6 bases between the two germline ends. CDR3 size: 11 residues. Germline V CDR1 and CDR2: MGHDK, SYGVNS. The CDR3 is CASSESGQAFF. CDR3 nucleotides: TGTGCCAGCAGTGAATCTGGCCAAGCTTTCTTT.

This clonotype was counted a few times. The chain carries TRBV20-1 and TRBJ1-6; possible D gene TRBD1, 5 bases. Germline V gene sequence: CDR1 DFQATT, CDR2 SNEGSKA (reference sequence). This CDR3 is 14 amino acids long. Trimming cost V 1 base and J 9 bases, with 13 bases left between them. The CDR3 loop is CSARVKGSGSPLHF. The CDR3 DNA is TGCAGTGCTAGAGTAAAGGGGTCCGGTTCACCCCTCCACTTT.